The clone carrying this T cell receptor (beta chain) was seen a handful of times. Its antigen is unknown. This record comes from a study of blood T cells in healthy people across ages. Study-wide results and caveats: It was held that diversity estimates obtained from one million T cells represented underestimates.

The authors drew around 9.3 milliliters of peripheral blood from each donor. Trimming took 3 bases from V and 7 from J, leaving 13 bases between them. The CDR3 runs 13 residues. Looked up from germline, CDR1 is DFQATT and CDR2 is SNEGSKA (reference sequence). A second PCR, run for about 6 to 11 cycles, used a sample-barcoded 5' primer plus a J-beta primer mix. Each cDNA molecule, via a template-switch adaptor with 12 random nucleotides, was tagged. A single record per CDR3 protein comes from TCRdb applying MiXCR to the 5' RACE reads. The table includes some 1.8 million distinct CDR3 sequences, about 39% detected once.

The source material was blood. The chain uses TRBV20-1 and TRBJ2-1; D is perhaps TRBD1 (5 bases). The receptor was isolated from a human donor in good health. In nucleotides, the CDR3 is TGCAGTGCTAGCGAAGGGGTACGGAATGAGCAGTTCTTC. Its protein product is CSASEGVRNEQFF.